This T cell receptor beta chain emerged from a study of post-analysis software for immune sequencing data. Overall study results and limits: Relative to controls, patients had five TRBV segments at higher frequency, with TRBV5-6, TRBV5-1 and TRBV20-1 among these.

The CDR3 has 15 residues. The germline V gene has CDR1 SGHRS and CDR2 YFSETQ. Included in the TCR beta cDNA libraries were unique molecular identifiers. TCRdb independently ran MiXCR on the PCR reads; one entry per CDR3 protein. The table records fewer than 900,000 distinct CDR3 sequences, just over 45% of them present only once. This clonotype was found once. Its antigen is currently unknown. One end of the junction does not line up with germline, which may come from a read error. The source is a girl between 10 and 17 years old with multiple sclerosis. Sequenced sample: blood. The chain carries TRBV5-1 and TRBJ2-5; 9 bases agree with TRBD2. The CDR3 here is CACSSLAGIGETQYF. The CDR3 nucleotides are TGCGCCTGCAGTAGCCTAGCGGGAATAGGGGAGACCCAGTACTTC.